The clone carrying this T cell receptor beta chain was observed many times. These data are taken from a study of T-cell reconstitution after alpha-beta-depleted transplantation in children. CDR1 and CDR2 from the germline V gene are SGHAT and FQNNGV. Trimming took off 4 bases at V and 7 bases at J, with 13 bases between the two ends. The CDR3 runs to 13 residues. Researchers prepared the TCRbeta library using unique molecular identifiers, the study reports. TCRdb ran MiXCR on the PCR reads and lists one entry per CDR3 protein. The sample has roughly 200,000 distinct CDR3 sequences; about a tenth are singletons.

Specimen: PBMCs, collected before TCRalphabeta/CD19-depleted stem cell transplant. The source of this sequence is a child younger than two with acute myeloid leukemia, due to receive a stem cell transplant. The chain combines TRBV11-2 with TRBJ2-5, with D perhaps being TRBD1 or TRBD2 (5 bases each). The CDR3 reads CASSWDLGRTQYF. CDR3 sequence (DNA): TGTGCCAGCAGCTGGGATCTGGGACGGACCCAGTACTTC.